These 17 T cell receptor beta chains were sequenced from one sample in a study of cytomegalovirus exposure and HLA in healthy donors. The PCR made use of 60 Vbeta and 13 Jbeta primers. Method: immunoSEQ multiplex PCR; TCRdb's copy keeps in-frame clones and lacks some. This sample has tens of thousands of clones, with roughly four fifths found just once. The sample taken for sequencing was PBMCs. The receptors were sampled from a young woman in good health and CMV-seropositive.

This clone occurred once. The rearrangement links TRBV27 to TRBJ2-1; 12 nucleotides agree with TRBD2. Per the germline V gene, CDR1 is MNHEY and CDR2 is SMNVEV (reference sequence). With V trimmed by 4 bases and J by 8 bases, 3 bases remained unmatched. CDR3 length equals 14 residues. CDR3 amino acids: CASSWLAGGYEQFF. The CDR3 DNA is TGTGCCAGCAGTTGGCTAGCGGGAGGGTATGAGCAGTTCTTC.

The chain uses TRBV12-5 and TRBJ1-5; the D gene is possibly TRBD1 (6 bases). This CDR3 spans 14 amino acids. The germline gives CDR1 LGHNT, CDR2 FRNRAP. V was trimmed by 6 bases and J by 5 bases, leaving 14 bases between them. The CDR3 region has the DNA TGTGCTAGTGGACCCGTCGGACAGCATCAGCCCCAGCATTTT. Protein: CASGPVGQHQPQHF.

This clone was seen just once. The V call is TRBV7-2, the J call TRBJ2-3; 7 nucleotides align to TRBD2. V shed 1 base and J 3 bases; nucleotides not matched to a gene: 16. The CDR3 is 19 residues long. CDR1 SGHTA and CDR2 FQGNSA come from the germline V gene. This chain's CDR3 is CASSLVGSGTIWATDTQYF. The CDR3 DNA follows: TGTGCCAGCAGCTTAGTCGGAAGCGGGACTATATGGGCGACAGATACGCAGTATTTT.

The rearrangement joins TRBV19 to TRBJ2-2; 8 nucleotides match TRBD2. Germline V lookup: CDR1 LNHDA, CDR2 SQIVND (reference sequence). After removal of 8 bases from V and 3 bases from J, the junction contained 8 bases not matched to a gene. The CDR3 length is 15 residues. DNA for the CDR3: TGTGCCAGTGCCATGGGACTAGACCACACCGGGGAGCTGTTTTTT. Translating gives CASAMGLDHTGELFF. Complete variable domain (other parts from reference TRBV19 and TRBJ2-2): DGGITQSPKYLFRKEGQNVTLSCEQNLNHDAMYWYRQDPGQGLRLIYYSQIVNDFQKGDIAEGYSVSREKKESFPLTVTSAQKNPTAFYLCASAMGLDHTGELFFGEGSRLTVL.

The chain employs TRBV29-1 and TRBJ2-2, with D tentatively TRBD2 (5 bases). CDR1 is SQVTM, CDR2 ANQGSEA, per germline. There are 13 residues in the CDR3. V was pared by 7 bases and J by 7 bases, with 16 bases between. CDR3 nucleotide sequence: TGCAGCGCTACCCGGACTGACCACGGGGAGCTGTTTTTT. It yields the protein CSATRTDHGELFF.

This clone was seen a single time. This chain uses TRBV11-2 with TRBJ2-2; TRBD2 might be the D (6 bases). Germline CDR1 SGHAT, CDR2 FQNNGV. V dropped 6 bases and J dropped 0 bases, with 17 bases sitting between them. The CDR3 has 17 residues. The CDR3 is CASRVGSWEANTGELFF. The CDR3, as DNA: TGTGCCAGCAGAGTAGGGTCTTGGGAGGCGAACACCGGGGAGCTGTTTTTT.

The J gene is TRBJ1-1, the V gene TRBV28; D may be TRBD1 (6 bases). The V end lost 4 bases, the J end lost 3 bases, and 21 bases lay between the germline ends. Germline V gene sequence: CDR1 MDHEN, CDR2 SYDVKM. The CDR3 loop spans 17 amino acids. CDR3 in DNA: TGTGCCAGCAGTTACCCCACTATTACAGGGCTGCACACTGAAGCTTTCTTT. Residues: CASSYPTITGLHTEAFF. The full variable domain, rest sourced from reference TRBV28 and TRBJ1-1, is DVKVTQSSRYLVKRTGEKVFLECVQDMDHENMFWYRQDPGLGLRLIYFSYDVKMKEKGDIPEGYSVSREKKERFSLILESASTNQTSMYLCASSYPTITGLHTEAFFGQGTRLTVV.

The table lists this clone with a few counts. The V gene is TRBV29-1, the J gene TRBJ1-2; the match to TRBD1 covers 7 bases. The V segment lost 6 bases and the J segment 2 bases; nucleotides outside the gene matches: 12. Germline CDR1 reads SQVTM; CDR2 reads ANQGSEA. CDR3 size: 15 residues. CDR3 amino acids: CSVTGQDRTNYGYTF. As DNA, the CDR3 is TGCAGCGTCACCGGACAGGACCGTACCAACTATGGCTACACCTTC.

V gene TRBV5-1 combines with J gene TRBJ2-7; TRBD1 aligns across 9 bases. Trimming cost V 0 bases and J 2 bases; bases outside gene matches: 9. The CDR3 has 17 residues. CDR1 is SGHRS and CDR2 is YFSETQ in the germline V gene. CDR3 sequence reads: CASSLGSPGQGPYEQYF. The DNA of the CDR3 is TGCGCCAGCAGCTTGGGTTCCCCGGGACAGGGACCCTACGAGCAGTACTTC. The full variable domain, its missing parts supplied by reference TRBV5-1 and TRBJ2-7, is KAGVTQTPRYLIKTRGQQVTLSCSPISGHRSVSWYQQTPGQGLQFLFEYFSETQRNKGNFPGRFSGRQFSNSRSEMNVSTLELGDSALYLCASSLGSPGQGPYEQYFGPGTRLTVT.

J is TRBJ2-5 and V is TRBV9, with 7 bases fitting TRBD2. CDR3 length: 17 amino acids. Germline values: CDR1 SGDLS, CDR2 YYNGEE. The trim removed 0 bases at V and 5 bases at J, leaving 13 bases unmatched. CDR3 sequence (DNA): TGTGCCAGCAGCGTAGAATTGTTGGCGGGGGAGAGGGAGACCCAGTACTTC. This gives the protein CASSVELLAGERETQYF.

The rearrangement links TRBV19 to TRBJ1-4, with D tentatively TRBD1 (5 bases). There are 14 residues in the CDR3. CDR1 is LNHDA and CDR2 is SQIVND in the germline V gene (reference sequence). Trimming removed 5 bases at V and 10 bases at J, with 17 bases between. CDR3 loop: CASSAAAGVGKLFF. CDR3 sequence (DNA): TGTGCCAGTAGTGCCGCCGCGGGGGTTGGAAAACTGTTTTTT.

The sample holds a few counts of this clone. This chain joins TRBV28 and TRBJ1-5; no firm D call. The germline V and J ends were trimmed by 5 bases and 7 bases, with 9 bases remaining between them. The CDR3 loop spans 12 amino acids. CDR1 MDHEN and CDR2 SYDVKM come from the germline V gene. CDR3 nucleotides: TGTGCCAGCAGTCCAGGCCTGCAGCCCCAGCATTTT. This codes for CASSPGLQPQHF.

The rearrangement uses TRBV19 and TRBJ1-4; D is undetermined. With 5 bases removed from V and 0 bases from J, the gap between germline ends came to 16 bases. Germline V gives CDR1 LNHDA, CDR2 SQIVND (reference sequence). The CDR3 is 17 amino acids. CDR3 sequence reads: CASSSGRIIATNEKLFF. The CDR3 DNA follows: TGTGCCAGTAGTTCTGGGAGGATTATTGCAACTAATGAAAAACTGTTTTTT.

This chain links TRBV13 with TRBJ2-4; perhaps TRBD1 as D (5 bases). Deletions cut 2 bases from V and 1 base from J, with 12 bases between. Germline CDR1 PRHDT, CDR2 FYEKMQ (reference sequence). The length of the CDR3 is 16 residues. The DNA for the CDR3 is TGTGCCAGCAGCTTAAAGGGGTGGCAGGCCAAAAACATTCAGTACTTC. This translates into CASSLKGWQAKNIQYF.

This clone showed up just a few times. The chain employs TRBV6-4 and TRBJ2-1, with 8 bases fitting TRBD1. Germline-derived CDR1 and CDR2 are MRHNA and SNTAGT. The CDR3 length is 14 residues. J was trimmed by 8 bases and V by 6 bases; bases with no gene match: 9. This CDR3 reads CASSPGGAGYEQFF. CDR3 nucleotide sequence: TGTGCCAGCAGCCCAGGGGGCGCGGGGTATGAGCAGTTCTTC.

V gene TRBV4-1 combines with J gene TRBJ2-7; TRBD2 agrees at 8 bases. The germline V gene encodes CDR1 MGHRA and CDR2 YSYEKL. V shed 0 bases and J 3 bases; nucleotides not matched to a gene: 10. The CDR3 totals 17 residues. CDR3 coding DNA: TGCGCCAGCAGCCAAGATCGATTAGCGGGAATGAGCTACGAGCAGTACTTC. Residues: CASSQDRLAGMSYEQYF.

The gene calls are TRBV19 and TRBJ1-1, with 8 bases matching TRBD1. This CDR3 is built from 15 residues. The trim removed 6 bases at V and 8 bases at J, leaving 14 bases unmatched. CDR1 is LNHDA and CDR2 is SQIVND in the germline V gene (reference sequence). CDR3 sequence reads: CASSPGTGLGVEAFF. DNA of the CDR3: TGTGCCAGTAGCCCAGGGACAGGCCTTGGGGTCGAAGCTTTCTTT.